These 8 T cell receptor beta chains were all obtained from the same sample, sequenced in a study of blood T cell repertoires in COVID-19. The table came from immunoSEQ multiplex PCR; TCRdb's copy has only in-frame clones and leaves some out. Among around 61,000 clones listed, 89% were seen once. The sequenced sample consisted of peripheral blood. The receptor set was obtained from a woman aged 55 to 70 with COVID-19, enrolled during active disease.

The rearrangement uses TRBV5-1 and TRBJ1-4; possible D gene TRBD1, 5 bases. V gave up 0 bases and J gave up 3 bases, with 12 bases separating them. The germline V gene encodes CDR1 SGHRS and CDR2 YFSETQ. There are 16 residues in the CDR3. The CDR3 coding sequence is TGCGCCAGCAGCTTGGCGGGAGGGGCGCCTAATGAAAAACTGTTTTTT. This codes for CASSLAGGAPNEKLFF.

The chain carries TRBV7-8 and TRBJ1-4; D remains ambiguous. V shed 6 bases and J shed 0 bases, with 14 bases lying between them. CDR3 length: 16 amino acids. CDR1 SGHVS and CDR2 FQNEAQ come from the germline V gene. CDR3 protein: CASRQNGGATNEKLFF. The CDR3 DNA sequence: TGTGCCAGCAGGCAAAACGGCGGAGCAACTAATGAAAAACTGTTTTTT.

The chain is built from TRBV7-9 and TRBJ2-7; 11 positions match TRBD1. The germline CDR1 and CDR2 sequences are SEHNR and FQNEAQ (reference sequence). The CDR3 contains 17 residues. V was clipped by 3 bases and J by 4 bases; unmatched bases: 11. CDR3 nucleotides: TGTGCCAGCAGCTTCGGACAGGGGGCTGGGGGTTTTTACGAGCAGTACTTC. It specifies CASSFGQGAGGFYEQYF.

The V call is TRBV5-1, the J call TRBJ2-5; perhaps TRBD2 as D (6 bases). The V gene's germline CDR1 is SGHRS and CDR2 YFSETQ. The germline V and J ends were trimmed by 1 base and 2 bases, with 15 bases remaining between them. The CDR3 runs to 16 residues. The CDR3 here is CASSLYPSVMQETQYF. The DNA for the CDR3 is TGCGCCAGCAGCTTGTATCCTAGCGTAATGCAAGAGACCCAGTACTTC.

The rearrangement uses TRBV7-9 and TRBJ2-1; TRBD2 is a possible D gene (5 bases). V gave up 4 bases and J gave up 10 bases, with 11 bases separating them. The CDR3 contains 12 residues. From germline, CDR1 is SEHNR and CDR2 FQNEAQ (reference sequence). The CDR3: CASSSAGPEQFF. Here the CDR3 DNA reads TGTGCCAGCAGCTCCGCGGGTCCCGAGCAGTTCTTC.

This clone was observed a handful of times. The chain is built from TRBV7-9 and TRBJ2-5; 8 bases are a match to TRBD2. The V gene's germline CDR1 is SEHNR and CDR2 FQNEAQ (reference sequence). CDR3 size: 16 residues. V gave up 6 bases and J gave up 5 bases; unmatched junction bases: 14. CDR3 sequence: CASRLMSSGGPETQYF. CDR3 bases: TGTGCCAGCAGACTAATGTCCAGCGGGGGTCCGGAGACCCAGTACTTC.

The chain has TRBV6-2 or TRBV6-3 and TRBJ2-5, with TRBD2 matching over 8 bases. CDR3 length equals 13 residues. Germline assignment: CDR1 MNHEY and CDR2 SVGEGT. V trimming: 5 bases; J trimming: 7 bases; junction bases outside the gene matches: 6. The CDR3 DNA is TGTGCCAGCAGTGGGACTAGTTTTGCGACCCAGTACTTC. This gives the protein CASSGTSFATQYF.

The rearrangement uses TRBV28 and TRBJ2-7; 7 nucleotides line up with TRBD1. V shed 7 bases and J 7 bases; nucleotides not matched to a gene: 16. The CDR3 covers 15 residues. Germline V gene lookup returns CDR1 MDHEN and CDR2 SYDVKM. Written as DNA, the CDR3 is TGTGCCAGCACTCCACGGACAGGAGCCTTCTTAGAGCAGTACTTC. It specifies CASTPRTGAFLEQYF.